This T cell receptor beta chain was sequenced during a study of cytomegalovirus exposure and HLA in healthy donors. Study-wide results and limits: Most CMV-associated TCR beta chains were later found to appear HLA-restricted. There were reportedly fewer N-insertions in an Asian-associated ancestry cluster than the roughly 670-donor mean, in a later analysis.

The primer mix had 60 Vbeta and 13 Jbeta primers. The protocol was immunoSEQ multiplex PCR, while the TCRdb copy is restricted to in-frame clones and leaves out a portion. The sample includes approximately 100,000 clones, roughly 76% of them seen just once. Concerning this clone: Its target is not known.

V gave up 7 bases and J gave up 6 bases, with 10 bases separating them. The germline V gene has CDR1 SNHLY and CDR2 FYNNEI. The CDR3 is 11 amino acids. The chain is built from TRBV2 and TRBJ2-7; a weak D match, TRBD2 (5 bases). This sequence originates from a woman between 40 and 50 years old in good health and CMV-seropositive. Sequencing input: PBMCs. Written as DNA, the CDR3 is TGTGCCAGCATGATAGGGAGCGAGCAGTACTTC. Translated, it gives CASMIGSEQYF.